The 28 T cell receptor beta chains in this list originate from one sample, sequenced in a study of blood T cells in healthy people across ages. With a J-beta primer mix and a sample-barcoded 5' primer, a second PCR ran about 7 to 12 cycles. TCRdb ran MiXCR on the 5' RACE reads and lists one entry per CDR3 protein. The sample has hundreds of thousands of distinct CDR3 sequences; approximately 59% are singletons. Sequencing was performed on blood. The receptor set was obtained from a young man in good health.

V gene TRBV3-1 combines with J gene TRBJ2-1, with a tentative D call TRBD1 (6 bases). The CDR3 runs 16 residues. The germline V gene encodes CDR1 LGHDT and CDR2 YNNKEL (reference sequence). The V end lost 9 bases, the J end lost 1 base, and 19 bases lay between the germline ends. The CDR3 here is CASMPSMTGSYNEQFF. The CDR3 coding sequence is TGTGCCAGTATGCCATCTATGACAGGTTCCTACAATGAGCAGTTCTTC.

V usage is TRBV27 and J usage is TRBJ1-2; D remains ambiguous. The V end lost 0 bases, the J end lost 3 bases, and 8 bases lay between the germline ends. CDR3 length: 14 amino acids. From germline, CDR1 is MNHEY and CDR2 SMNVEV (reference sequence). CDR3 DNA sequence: TGTGCCAGCAGTTTATCGAGGCCTTACTATGGCTACACCTTC. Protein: CASSLSRPYYGYTF.

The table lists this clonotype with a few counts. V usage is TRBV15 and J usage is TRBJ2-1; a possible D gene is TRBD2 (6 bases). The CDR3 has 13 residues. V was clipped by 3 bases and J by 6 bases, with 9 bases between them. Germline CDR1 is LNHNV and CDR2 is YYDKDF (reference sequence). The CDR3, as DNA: TGTGCCACCAGCAGCGGAGGGTTCAATGAGCAGTTCTTC. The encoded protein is CATSSGGFNEQFF.

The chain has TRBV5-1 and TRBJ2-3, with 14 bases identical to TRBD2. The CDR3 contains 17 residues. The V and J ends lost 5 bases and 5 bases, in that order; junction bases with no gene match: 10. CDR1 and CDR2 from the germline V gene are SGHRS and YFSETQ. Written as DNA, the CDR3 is TGCGCCAGCAGAAAGGAGAAGGGACTAGCGGGGGAAGATACGCAGTATTTT. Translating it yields CASRKEKGLAGEDTQYF.

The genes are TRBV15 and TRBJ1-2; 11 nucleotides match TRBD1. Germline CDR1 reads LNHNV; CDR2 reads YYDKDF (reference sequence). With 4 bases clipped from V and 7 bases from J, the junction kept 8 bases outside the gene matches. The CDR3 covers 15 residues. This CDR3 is CATSTRTGGAGGYTF. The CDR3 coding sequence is TGTGCCACCAGCACCCGGACAGGGGGCGCCGGTGGCTACACCTTC.

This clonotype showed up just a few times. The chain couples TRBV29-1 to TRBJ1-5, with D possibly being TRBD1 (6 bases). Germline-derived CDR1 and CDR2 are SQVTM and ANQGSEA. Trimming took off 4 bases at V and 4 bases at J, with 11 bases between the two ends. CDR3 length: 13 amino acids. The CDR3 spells CSVGGAINQPQHF. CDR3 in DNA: TGCAGCGTTGGGGGGGCAATAAATCAGCCCCAGCATTTT. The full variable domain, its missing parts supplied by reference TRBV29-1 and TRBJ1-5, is SAVISQKPSRDICQRGTSLTIQCQVDSQVTMMFWYRQQPGQSLTLIATANQGSEATYESGFVIDKFPISRPNLTFSTLTVSNMSPEDSSIYLCSVGGAINQPQHFGDGTRLSIL.

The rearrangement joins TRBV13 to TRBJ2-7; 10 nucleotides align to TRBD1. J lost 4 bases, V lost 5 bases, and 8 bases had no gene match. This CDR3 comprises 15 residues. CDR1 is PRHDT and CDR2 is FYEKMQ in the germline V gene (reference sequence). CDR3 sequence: CASSQPRDRGYEQYF. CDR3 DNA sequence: TGTGCCAGCAGCCAGCCCCGGGACAGGGGTTACGAGCAGTACTTC.

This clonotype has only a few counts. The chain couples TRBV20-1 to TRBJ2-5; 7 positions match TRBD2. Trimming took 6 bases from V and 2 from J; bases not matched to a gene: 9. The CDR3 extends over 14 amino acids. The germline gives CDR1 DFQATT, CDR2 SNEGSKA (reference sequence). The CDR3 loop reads CSATRAGSQETQYF. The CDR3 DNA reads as TGCAGTGCCACGAGAGCGGGGTCACAAGAGACCCAGTACTTC.

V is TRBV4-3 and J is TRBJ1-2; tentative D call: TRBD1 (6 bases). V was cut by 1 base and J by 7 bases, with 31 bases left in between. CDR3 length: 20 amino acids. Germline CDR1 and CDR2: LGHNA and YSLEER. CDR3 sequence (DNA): TGCGCCAGCAGCCAAGGCCCCTCCACCGGGACACAACTTCCTCCTAGTGGCTACACCTTC. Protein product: CASSQGPSTGTQLPPSGYTF.

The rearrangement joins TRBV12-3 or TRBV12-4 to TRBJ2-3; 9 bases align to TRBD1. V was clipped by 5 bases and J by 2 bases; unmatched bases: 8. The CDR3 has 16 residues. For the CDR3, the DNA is TGTGCCAGCAGTCCCTACAGGGGGCTTTACACAGATACGCAGTATTTT. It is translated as CASSPYRGLYTDTQYF.

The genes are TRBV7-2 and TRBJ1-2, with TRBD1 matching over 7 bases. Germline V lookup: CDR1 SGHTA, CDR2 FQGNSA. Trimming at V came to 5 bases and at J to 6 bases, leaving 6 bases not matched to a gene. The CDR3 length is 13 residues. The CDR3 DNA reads TGTGCCAGCAGCCCAGGGGGGTTCGATGGCTACACCTTC. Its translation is CASSPGGFDGYTF.

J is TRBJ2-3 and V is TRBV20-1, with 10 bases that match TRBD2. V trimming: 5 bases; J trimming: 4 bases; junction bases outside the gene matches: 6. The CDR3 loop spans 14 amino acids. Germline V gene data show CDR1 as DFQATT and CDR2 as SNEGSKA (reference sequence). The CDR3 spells CSAFSGGESDTQYF. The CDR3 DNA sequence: TGCAGTGCTTTCAGCGGGGGGGAATCAGATACGCAGTATTTT.

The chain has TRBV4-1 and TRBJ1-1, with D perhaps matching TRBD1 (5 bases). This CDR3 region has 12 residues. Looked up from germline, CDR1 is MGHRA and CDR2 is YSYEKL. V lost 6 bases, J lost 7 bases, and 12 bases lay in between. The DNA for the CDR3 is TGCGCCAGCAGTCAGGGACCCTTTGAAGCTTTCTTT. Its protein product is CASSQGPFEAFF.

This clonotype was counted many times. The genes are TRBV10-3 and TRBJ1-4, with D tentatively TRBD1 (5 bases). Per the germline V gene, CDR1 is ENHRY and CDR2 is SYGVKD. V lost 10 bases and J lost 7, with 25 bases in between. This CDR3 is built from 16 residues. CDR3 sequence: CATAVGGGGDGEKLFF. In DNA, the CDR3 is TGTGCCACCGCGGTAGGCGGAGGAGGGGATGGTGAAAAACTGTTTTTT.

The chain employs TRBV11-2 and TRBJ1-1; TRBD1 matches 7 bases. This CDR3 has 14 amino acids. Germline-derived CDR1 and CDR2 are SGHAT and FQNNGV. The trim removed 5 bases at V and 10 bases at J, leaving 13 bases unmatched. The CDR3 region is CASSPPRVGGRAFF. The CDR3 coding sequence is TGTGCCAGCAGCCCCCCAAGGGTAGGGGGCAGAGCTTTCTTT.

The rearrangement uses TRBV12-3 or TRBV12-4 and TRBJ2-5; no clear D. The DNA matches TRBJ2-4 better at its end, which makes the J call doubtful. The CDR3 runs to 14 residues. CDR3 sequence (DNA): TGTGCCAGCAGTTTTCAAGGGACCAAAAACATTCAGTACTTC. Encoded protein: CASSFQGTKNIQYF.

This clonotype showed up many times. CDR3 amino acids: CSVPPEASSYNEQFF. CDR3 DNA sequence: TGCAGCGTGCCCCCCGAGGCGAGCTCCTACAATGAGCAGTTCTTC. The V call is TRBV29-1, the J call TRBJ2-1; D gene ambiguous. There are 15 residues in the CDR3. Per germline, CDR1 SQVTM and CDR2 ANQGSEA. Trimming pared 6 bases from V and 0 bases from J, leaving 15 bases between.

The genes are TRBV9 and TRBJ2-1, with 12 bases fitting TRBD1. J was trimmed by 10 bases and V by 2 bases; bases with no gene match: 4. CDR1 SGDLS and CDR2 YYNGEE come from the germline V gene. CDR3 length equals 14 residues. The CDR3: CASSVMGTGGEQFF. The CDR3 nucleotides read TGTGCCAGCAGCGTGATGGGGACAGGGGGCGAGCAGTTCTTC.

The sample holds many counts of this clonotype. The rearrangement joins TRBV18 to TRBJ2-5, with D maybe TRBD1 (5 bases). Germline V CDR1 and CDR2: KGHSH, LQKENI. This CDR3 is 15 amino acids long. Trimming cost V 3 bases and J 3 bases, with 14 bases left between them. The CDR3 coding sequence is TGTGCCAGCTCACCCGGTGGGGCGAGAAAAGAGACCCAGTACTTC. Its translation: CASSPGGARKETQYF.

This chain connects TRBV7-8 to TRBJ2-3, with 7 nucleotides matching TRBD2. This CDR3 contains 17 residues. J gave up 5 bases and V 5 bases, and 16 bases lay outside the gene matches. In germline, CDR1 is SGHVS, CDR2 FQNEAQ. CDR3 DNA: TGTGCCAGCAGCCCAAGAGGCGACGGGGGGTATCTAGATACGCAGTATTTT. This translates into CASSPRGDGGYLDTQYF.

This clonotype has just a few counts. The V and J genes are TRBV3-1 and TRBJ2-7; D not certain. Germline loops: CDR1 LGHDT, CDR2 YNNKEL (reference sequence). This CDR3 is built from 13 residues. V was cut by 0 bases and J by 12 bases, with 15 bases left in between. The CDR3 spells CASSQDNGISLYF. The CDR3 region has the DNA TGTGCCAGCAGCCAAGATAACGGTATCAGTCTGTACTTC.

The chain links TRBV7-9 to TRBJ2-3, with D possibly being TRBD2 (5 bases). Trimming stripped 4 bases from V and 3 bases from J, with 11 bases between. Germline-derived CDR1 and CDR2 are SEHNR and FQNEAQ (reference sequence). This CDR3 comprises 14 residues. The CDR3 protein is CASSWETLTDTQYF. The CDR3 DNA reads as TGTGCCAGCAGCTGGGAGACATTGACAGATACGCAGTATTTT.

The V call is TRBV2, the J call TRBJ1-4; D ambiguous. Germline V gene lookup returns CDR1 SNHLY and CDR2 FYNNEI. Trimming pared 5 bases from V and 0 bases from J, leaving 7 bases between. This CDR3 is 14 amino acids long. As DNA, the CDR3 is TGTGCCAGCAGTCGGGATTCAACTAATGAAAAACTGTTTTTT. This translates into CASSRDSTNEKLFF.

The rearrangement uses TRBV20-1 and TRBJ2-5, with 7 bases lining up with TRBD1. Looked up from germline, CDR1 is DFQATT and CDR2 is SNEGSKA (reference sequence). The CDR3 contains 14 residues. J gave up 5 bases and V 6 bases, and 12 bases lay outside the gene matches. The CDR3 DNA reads TGCAGTGCAAGGGACAGTGCCCCAAGGGAGACCCAGTACTTC. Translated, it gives CSARDSAPRETQYF.

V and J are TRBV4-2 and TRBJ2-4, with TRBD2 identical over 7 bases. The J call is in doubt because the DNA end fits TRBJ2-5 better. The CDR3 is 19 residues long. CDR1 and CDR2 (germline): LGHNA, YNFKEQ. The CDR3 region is CASSLLGGGGSTGGETQYF. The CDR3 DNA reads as TGTGCCAGCAGCCTTTTAGGCGGGGGTGGCTCTACTGGAGGAGAGACCCAGTACTTC.

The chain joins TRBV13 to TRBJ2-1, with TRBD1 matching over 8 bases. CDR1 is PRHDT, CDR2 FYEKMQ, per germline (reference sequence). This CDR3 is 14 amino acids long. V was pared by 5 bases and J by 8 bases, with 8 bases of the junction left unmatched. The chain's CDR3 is CASSPGTGIHEQFF. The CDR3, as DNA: TGTGCCAGCAGCCCGGGGACAGGCATACATGAGCAGTTCTTC.

CDR3 bases: TGTGCCAGCTGGGGCGGGGGGATCTATGAGCAGTTCTTC. Amino acids: CASWGGGIYEQFF. The genes are TRBV5-5 and TRBJ2-1, with 8 bases fitting TRBD2. The germline V gene has CDR1 SGHKS and CDR2 YYEKEE (reference sequence). The CDR3 runs to 13 residues. J gave up 8 bases and V 7 bases, and 8 bases lay outside the gene matches.

The CDR3 sequence: CASSTRRGNEKLFF. For the CDR3, the DNA is TGTGCCAGCAGCACCCGACGGGGAAATGAAAAACTGTTTTTT. The genes are TRBV5-5 and TRBJ1-4; D remains unclear. This CDR3 region has 14 residues. With 4 bases removed from V and 5 bases from J, the gap between germline ends came to 12 bases. In germline, CDR1 is SGHKS, CDR2 YYEKEE (reference sequence).